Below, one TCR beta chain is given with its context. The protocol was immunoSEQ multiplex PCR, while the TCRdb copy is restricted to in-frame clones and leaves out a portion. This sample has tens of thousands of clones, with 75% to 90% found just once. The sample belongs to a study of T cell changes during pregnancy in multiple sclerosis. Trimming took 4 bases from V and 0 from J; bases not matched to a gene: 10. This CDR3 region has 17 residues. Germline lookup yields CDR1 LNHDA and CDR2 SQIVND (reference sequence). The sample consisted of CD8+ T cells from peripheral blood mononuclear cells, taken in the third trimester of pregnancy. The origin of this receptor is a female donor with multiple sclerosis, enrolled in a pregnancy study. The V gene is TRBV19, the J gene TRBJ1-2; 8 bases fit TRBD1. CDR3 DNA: TGTGCCAGTAGTAGAAACAGGGGGGGTTCAGCTAACTATGGCTACACCTTC. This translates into CASSRNRGGSANYGYTF.